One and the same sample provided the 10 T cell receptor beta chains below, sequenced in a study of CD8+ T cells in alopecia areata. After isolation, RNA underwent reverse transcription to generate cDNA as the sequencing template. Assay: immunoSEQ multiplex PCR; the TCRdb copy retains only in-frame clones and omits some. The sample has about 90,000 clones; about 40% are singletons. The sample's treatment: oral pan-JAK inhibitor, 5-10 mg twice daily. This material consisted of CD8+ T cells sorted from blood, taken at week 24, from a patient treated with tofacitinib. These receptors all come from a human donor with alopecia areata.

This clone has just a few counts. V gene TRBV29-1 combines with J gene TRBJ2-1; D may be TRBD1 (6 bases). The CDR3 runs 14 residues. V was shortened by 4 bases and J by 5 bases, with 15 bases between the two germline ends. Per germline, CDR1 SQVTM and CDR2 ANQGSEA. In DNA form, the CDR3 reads TGCAGCGTTGGGGGTAGGGGGTGGAACAATGAGCAGTTCTTC. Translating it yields CSVGGRGWNNEQFF.

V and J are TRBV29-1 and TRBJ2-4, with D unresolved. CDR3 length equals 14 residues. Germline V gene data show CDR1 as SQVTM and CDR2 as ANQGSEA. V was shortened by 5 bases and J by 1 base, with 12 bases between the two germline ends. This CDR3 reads CSVRVLMAKNIQYF. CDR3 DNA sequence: TGCAGCGTTAGGGTCCTGATGGCCAAAAACATTCAGTACTTC.

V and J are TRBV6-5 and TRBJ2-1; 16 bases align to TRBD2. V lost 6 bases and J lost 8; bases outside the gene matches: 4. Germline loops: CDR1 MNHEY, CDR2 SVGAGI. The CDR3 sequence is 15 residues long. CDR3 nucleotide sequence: TGTGCCAGCAGCCCGGGGACTAGCGGGAGGGATGAGCAGTTCTTC. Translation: CASSPGTSGRDEQFF.

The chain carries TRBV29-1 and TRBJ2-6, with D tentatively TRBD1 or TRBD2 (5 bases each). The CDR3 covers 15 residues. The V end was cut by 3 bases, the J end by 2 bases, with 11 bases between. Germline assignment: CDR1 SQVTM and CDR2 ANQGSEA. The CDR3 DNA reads TGCAGCGTTGACGGAGAGGGGACTGGGGCCAACGTCCTGACTTTC. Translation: CSVDGEGTGANVLTF.

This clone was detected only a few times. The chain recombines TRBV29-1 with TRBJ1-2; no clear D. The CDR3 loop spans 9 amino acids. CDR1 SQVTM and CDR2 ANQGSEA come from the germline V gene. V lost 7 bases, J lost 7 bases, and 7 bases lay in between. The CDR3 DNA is TGCAGCGAATCAAGTGGCTACACCTTC. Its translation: CSESSGYTF.

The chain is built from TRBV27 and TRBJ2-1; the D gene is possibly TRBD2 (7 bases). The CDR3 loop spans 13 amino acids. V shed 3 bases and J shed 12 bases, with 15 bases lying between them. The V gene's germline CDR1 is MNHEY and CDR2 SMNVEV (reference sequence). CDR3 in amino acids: CASSFGYAGAQFF. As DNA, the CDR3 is TGTGCCAGCAGTTTTGGGTATGCGGGGGCGCAGTTCTTC.

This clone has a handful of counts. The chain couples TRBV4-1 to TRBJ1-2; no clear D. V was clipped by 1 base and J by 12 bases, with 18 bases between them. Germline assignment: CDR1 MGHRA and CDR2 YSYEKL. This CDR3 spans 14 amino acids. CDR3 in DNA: TGCGCCAGCAGCCAAGTCGATTCCCTGGGAGGAAACACCTTC. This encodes CASSQVDSLGGNTF.

Here the CDR3 reads CASSPPEAGVRTQYF. CDR3 nucleotides: TGCGCCAGCAGCCCACCGGAAGCGGGAGTTAGGACCCAGTACTTC. The V gene is TRBV4-1, the J gene TRBJ2-5; 8 positions agree with TRBD2. V dropped 4 bases and J dropped 7; count of bases not matched to a gene: 11. Looked up from germline, CDR1 is MGHRA and CDR2 is YSYEKL. There are 15 residues in the CDR3.

This CDR3 is CASSVPPSTGSEQFF. In DNA form, the CDR3 reads TGTGCCAGCAGCGTACCACCGTCGACAGGTTCCGAGCAGTTCTTC. The chain is built from TRBV9 and TRBJ2-1; possible D gene TRBD1, 6 bases. The ends were cut back, 1 base at V and 10 bases at J, with 18 bases in the middle. The CDR3 has 15 residues. Germline V lookup: CDR1 SGDLS, CDR2 YYNGEE.

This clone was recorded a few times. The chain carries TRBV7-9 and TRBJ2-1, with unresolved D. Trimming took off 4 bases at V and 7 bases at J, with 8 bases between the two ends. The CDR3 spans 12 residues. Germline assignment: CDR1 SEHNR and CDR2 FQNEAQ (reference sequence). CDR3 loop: CASSSTANEQFF. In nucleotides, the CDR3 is TGTGCCAGCAGCTCCACAGCTAATGAGCAGTTCTTC.